This is a list of T cell receptor beta chains from one sample in a study of Ad26.COV2.S vaccination and SARS-CoV-2 variants. TCRdb keeps only in-frame clones here, not all; method: immunoSEQ multiplex PCR. The data contain approximately 340,000 clones, about 90% of them singletons. The starting material was peripheral blood, obtained after recovery from COVID-19. These receptors all come from a human donor who had recovered from COVID-19. CDR3s leave out the opening cysteine and the closing phenylalanine or tryptophan.

v_call	j_call	cdr3_aa
TRBV7-9	TRBJ1-2	ASSLEGDLTLYGYT
TRBV15	TRBJ1-1	ATPREVKGTEAF
TRBV27	TRBJ2-1	ASSLVGGSYNEQF
TRBV2	TRBJ2-7	ASSGQEYEQY
TRBV18	TRBJ2-3	ASSLKRGVITDTQY
TRBV29-1	TRBJ1-1	SVDSRARGRRWAF
TRBV19	TRBJ2-2	ASIFRDRGTGELF
TRBV25-1	TRBJ1-3	ASSRGGTSGNTIY
TRBV3-1/TRBV3-2	TRBJ1-2	ASSQIGAQLYGYT
TRBV7-9	TRBJ1-4	ASSLAARSRRDEKLF